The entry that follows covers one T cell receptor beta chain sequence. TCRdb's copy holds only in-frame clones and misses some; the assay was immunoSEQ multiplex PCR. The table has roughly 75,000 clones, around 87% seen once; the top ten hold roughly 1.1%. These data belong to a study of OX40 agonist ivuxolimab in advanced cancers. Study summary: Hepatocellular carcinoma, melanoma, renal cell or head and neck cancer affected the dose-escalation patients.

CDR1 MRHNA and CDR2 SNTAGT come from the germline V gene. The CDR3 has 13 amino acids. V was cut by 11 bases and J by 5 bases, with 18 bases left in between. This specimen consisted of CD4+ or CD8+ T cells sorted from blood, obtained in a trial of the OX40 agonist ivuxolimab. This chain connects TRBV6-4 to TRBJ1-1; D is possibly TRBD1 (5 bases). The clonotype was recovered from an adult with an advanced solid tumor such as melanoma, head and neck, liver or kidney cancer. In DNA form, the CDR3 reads TGTGCCGGCCGTGGGACGGATGGGACTGAAGCTTTCTTT. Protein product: CAGRGTDGTEAFF.